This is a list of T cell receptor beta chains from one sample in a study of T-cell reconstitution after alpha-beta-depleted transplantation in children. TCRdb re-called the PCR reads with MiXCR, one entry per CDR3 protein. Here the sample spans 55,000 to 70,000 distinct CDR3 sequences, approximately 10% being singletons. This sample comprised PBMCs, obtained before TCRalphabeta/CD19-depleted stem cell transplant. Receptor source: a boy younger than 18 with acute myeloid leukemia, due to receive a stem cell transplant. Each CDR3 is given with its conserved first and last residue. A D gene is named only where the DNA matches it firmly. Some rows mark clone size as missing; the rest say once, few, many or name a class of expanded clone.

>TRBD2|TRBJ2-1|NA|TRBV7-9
TGTGCCAGCAGCTTAGATATCGCTAGCGGGACCTACAATGAGCAGTTCTTC
CASSLDIASGTYNEQFF
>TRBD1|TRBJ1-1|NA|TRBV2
TGTGCCAGCAGTGAACGGGCAGGGGGAATTGAAGCTTTCTTT
CASSERAGGIEAFF
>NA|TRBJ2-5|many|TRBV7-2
TGTGCCAGCACCCCAAGGCCCGGGAGCTGGGAGACCCAGTACTTC
CASTPRPGSWETQYF
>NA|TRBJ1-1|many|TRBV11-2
TGTGCCAGCAGCTTAGGATGGGAGGAAGCTTTCTTT
CASSLGWEEAFF
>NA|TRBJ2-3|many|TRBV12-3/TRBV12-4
TGTGCCAGCAGTTTAGAAGGCGGGGTAAGCGATACGCAGTATTTT
CASSLEGGVSDTQYF
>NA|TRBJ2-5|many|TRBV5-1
TGCGCCAGCAGCTTGGAAGGACAGCCGACAAAAGAGACCCAGTACTTC
CASSLEGQPTKETQYF
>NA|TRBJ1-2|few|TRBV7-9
TGTGCCAGCAGCTCCGCGAGGATGAGTGAGGGCTACACCTTC
CASSSARMSEGYTF
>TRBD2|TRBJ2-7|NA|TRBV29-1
TGCAGCGTTACCTTCACGGGACTAGCGGGAAAGGAGCAGTACTTC
CSVTFTGLAGKEQYF
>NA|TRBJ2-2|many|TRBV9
TGTGCCAGCAGCGTCGATATAGCAGGGGACGCCGGGGAGCTGTTTTTT
CASSVDIAGDAGELFF
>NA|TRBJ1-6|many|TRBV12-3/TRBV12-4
TGTGCCAGCAGACGGACGGGAAATAATTCACCCCTCCACTTT
CASRRTGNNSPLHF
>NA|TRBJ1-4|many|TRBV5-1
TGCGCCAGCAGCTCAGACCCTGAAAAACTGTTTTTT
CASSSDPEKLFF
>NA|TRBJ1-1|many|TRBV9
TGTGCCAGCAGCGTAGTAACAGGATCCACTGAAGCTTTCTTT
CASSVVTGSTEAFF
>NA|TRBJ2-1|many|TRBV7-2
TGTGCCAGCAGCTCGTTAGCGGACTCCTACAATGAGCAGTTCTTC
CASSSLADSYNEQFF
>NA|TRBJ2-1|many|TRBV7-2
TGTGCCAGCAGCAAATTTAGGTCCGATGAGCAGTTCTTC
CASSKFRSDEQFF
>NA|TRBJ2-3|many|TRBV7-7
TGTGCCAGCAGCCCACGACTCACAGATACGCAGTATTTT
CASSPRLTDTQYF
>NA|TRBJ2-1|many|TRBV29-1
TGCAGCGTTGAAGTCAGTGAGCAGTTCTTC
CSVEVSEQFF
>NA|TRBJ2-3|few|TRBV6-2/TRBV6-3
TGTGCCGCCCGAACGGGAATGTTCACAGATACGCAGTATTTT
CAARTGMFTDTQYF
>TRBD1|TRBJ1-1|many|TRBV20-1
TGCCTCGCAGAAAATAACAGGGGTTTCGGAGCTTTCTTT
CLAENNRGFGAFF
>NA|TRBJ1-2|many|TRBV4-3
TGCGCCAGCAGCCAAGATGCGACGTGGACCGTCTATGGCTACACCTTC
CASSQDATWTVYGYTF
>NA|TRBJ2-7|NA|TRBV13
TGTGCCAGCAGCCTGCCGACGGCGTCCCCGGAGGCTTACTTC
CASSLPTASPEAYF
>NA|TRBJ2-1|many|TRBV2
TGTGCCAGCAGGGCAGGGAGCTCCTACAATGAGCAGTTCTTC
CASRAGSSYNEQFF
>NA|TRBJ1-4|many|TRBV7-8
TGTGCCAGCGGGACCCGACTGCCAACTAATGAAAAACTGTTTTTT
CASGTRLPTNEKLFF
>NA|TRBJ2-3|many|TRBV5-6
TGTGCCAGCAGCTTGGCCCTGTCTCCATTCCTCACAGATACGCAGTATTTT
CASSLALSPFLTDTQYF
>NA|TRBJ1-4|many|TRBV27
TGTGCCAGCAGTCCCACCGGACCCACCAGGCTGTTTTTT
CASSPTGPTRLFF
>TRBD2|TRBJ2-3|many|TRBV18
TGTGCCAGCTCACCCCTAGCGGGAGTTGAGGATACGCAGTATTTT
CASSPLAGVEDTQYF
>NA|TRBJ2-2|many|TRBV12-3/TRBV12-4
TGTGCCAGCAGTTTCATACACGGAAACACCGGGGAGCTGTTTTTT
CASSFIHGNTGELFF
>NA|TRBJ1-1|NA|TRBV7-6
TGTGCCAGCAGTAAATCGGGGGGCTTGAACACTGAAGCTTTCTTT
CASSKSGGLNTEAFF
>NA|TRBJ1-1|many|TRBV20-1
TGCAGTGCTAGAACGCAGACAATTAACACTGAAGCTTTCTTT
CSARTQTINTEAFF
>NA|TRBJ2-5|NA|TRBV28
TGTGCCAGCAGTTCCGGGGACAACCCTATGGGCGAGACCCAGTACTTC
CASSSGDNPMGETQYF
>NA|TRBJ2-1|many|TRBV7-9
TGTGCCAGCAGCTTAGAGGGGAGCTCCTACAATGAGCAGTTCTTC
CASSLEGSSYNEQFF
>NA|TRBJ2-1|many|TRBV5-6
TGTGCCAGCAGCTTGAGAGTATACAATGAGCAGTTCTTC
CASSLRVYNEQFF
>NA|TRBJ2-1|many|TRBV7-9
TGTGCCAGCAGCTGGGGACAAGGAAGTTGGTATGAGCAGTTCTTC
CASSWGQGSWYEQFF
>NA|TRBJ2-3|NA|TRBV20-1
TGCAGTGCTTCAAGACTAACGACAGATACGCAGTATTTT
CSASRLTTDTQYF
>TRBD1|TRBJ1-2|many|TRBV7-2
TGTGCCAGCAGCTTAGACAGGGGTAACTATGGCTACACCTTC
CASSLDRGNYGYTF
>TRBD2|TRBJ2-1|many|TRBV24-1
TGTGCCACCGGGAGGGATTACAATGAGCAGTTCTTC
CATGRDYNEQFF
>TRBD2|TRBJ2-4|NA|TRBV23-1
TGCGCCAGCAGTCCAGATCAGGCGGGAGGGCCCATGGCCATTCAGTACTTC
CASSPDQAGGPMAIQYF
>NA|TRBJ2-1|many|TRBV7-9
TGTGCCAGCAGGGAGCCCGGGCGATGGGGTGAGCAGTTCTTC
CASREPGRWGEQFF
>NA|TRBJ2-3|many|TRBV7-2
TGTGCCAGCAGCCGACACTACACAGATACGCAGTATTTT
CASSRHYTDTQYF
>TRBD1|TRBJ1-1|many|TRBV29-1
TGCAGCGCCCAGGGGGGGAACACTGAAGCTTTCTTT
CSAQGGNTEAFF
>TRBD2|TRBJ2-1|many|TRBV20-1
TGCAGTGCTCCAATAGCGGGGTCTAGTGAGTTCTTC
CSAPIAGSSEFF
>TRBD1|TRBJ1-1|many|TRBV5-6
TGTGCCAGCAGCTTCGGCAGGGGGCTAATTCAAGCTTTCTTT
CASSFGRGLIQAFF
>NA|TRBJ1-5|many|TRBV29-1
TGCAGCGTTGTCTACGGAAGCAATCAGCCCCAGCATTTT
CSVVYGSNQPQHF
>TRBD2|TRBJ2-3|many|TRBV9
TGTGCCAGCAGCGTAGGACTTAGCGGGAGCACAGATACGCAGTATTTT
CASSVGLSGSTDTQYF
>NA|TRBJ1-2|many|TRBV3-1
TGTGCCAGCAGCCAAGTAGAGTATGGCTACACCTTC
CASSQVEYGYTF
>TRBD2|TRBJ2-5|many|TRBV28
TGTGCCAGCAGTTTACCGGGGGGGCGAGGAGGGGAGACCCAGTACTTC
CASSLPGGRGGETQYF
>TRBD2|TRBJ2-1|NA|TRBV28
TGTGCCAGCAGCCCAAGCGGGGCAAACAATGAGCAGTTCTTC
CASSPSGANNEQFF
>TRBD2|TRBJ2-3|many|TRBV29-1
TGCAGCGTTTGGCTAGCGGGGGGAGGTACGCAGTATTTT
CSVWLAGGGTQYF
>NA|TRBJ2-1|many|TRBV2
TGTGCCAGCAGGATTCGACCTCGGCTATTAAGTGAGCAGTTCTTC
CASRIRPRLLSEQFF
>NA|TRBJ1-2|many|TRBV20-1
TGCAGTGCTAGAGTCGGACGCAAAGGACTTAACTATGGCTACACCTTC
CSARVGRKGLNYGYTF
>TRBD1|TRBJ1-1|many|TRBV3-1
TGTGCCAGCAGCCAAGATTATCCAGGGGGCTTGAGGGCTGAAGCTTTCTTT
CASSQDYPGGLRAEAFF
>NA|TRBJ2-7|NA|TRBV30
TGTGCCTGGAATCGTCTGGCGGTAGGCGAGCAGTACTTC
CAWNRLAVGEQYF
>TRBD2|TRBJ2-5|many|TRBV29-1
TGCAGCGGGCGGACTAGCGGGTCCCAAGAGACCCAGTACTTC
CSGRTSGSQETQYF
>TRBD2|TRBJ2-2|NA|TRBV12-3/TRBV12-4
TGTGCCAGCAGTTTACCGGGGCTAGCGGGAGGGCTGAACACCGGGGAGCTGTTTTTT
CASSLPGLAGGLNTGELFF
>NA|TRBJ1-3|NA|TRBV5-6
TGTGCCAGCAGCTCCCGGGACCGAAACACCATATATTTT
CASSSRDRNTIYF
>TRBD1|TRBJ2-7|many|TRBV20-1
TGCAGTGCTACCTCCGGGACAGGGTTGAGAGAGCAGTACTTC
CSATSGTGLREQYF
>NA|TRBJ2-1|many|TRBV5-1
TGCGCCAGCAGACCCGAGGGACTTCAAGGGGACAATGAGCAGTTCTTC
CASRPEGLQGDNEQFF
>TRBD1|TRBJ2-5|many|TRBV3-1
TGTGCCAGCAGCCAAGATCCCCGGGACAGGGGGTTTTATAAGGTGACCCAGTACTTC
CASSQDPRDRGFYKVTQYF
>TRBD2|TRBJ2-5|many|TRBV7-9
TGTGCCAGCAGCATAGCGGGGGGACAAGAGACCCAGTACTTC
CASSIAGGQETQYF